The rows below give T cell receptor beta chains drawn from one sample of a study of T cell changes during pregnancy in multiple sclerosis. Sequencing was performed with immunoSEQ multiplex PCR; in TCRdb, only in-frame clones are kept and a portion is missing. The top ten hold 0.75% to 0.9% of the sample, which has some 35,000 clones, about 92% seen once. The starting material was CD4+ T cells from peripheral blood mononuclear cells, obtained after pregnancy. The receptors originated from a female donor in good health, enrolled as a control in a pregnancy study. Each CDR3 is given with its conserved first and last residue. D genes are given only for firm matches. A row's size may be missing; if present it is once, few, many or a size class.

v_gene,j_gene,abundance,d_gene,CDR3nt,CDR3aa
TRBV6-5,TRBJ1-1,-,-,TGTGCCAGCACCAGGCAACTGAACACTGAAGCTTTCTTT,CASTRQLNTEAFF
TRBV30,TRBJ2-2,-,TRBD2,TGTGCCTGGAGTGTACTTCCTAGCGGGAGTGTCGGGGAGCTGTTTTTT,CAWSVLPSGSVGELFF
TRBV2,TRBJ1-6,-,-,TGTGCCAGCAGCAGGAGGGACGGGAATTCACCCCTCCACTTT,CASSRRDGNSPLHF
TRBV19,TRBJ1-2,-,-,TGTGCCAGTAGTAGGGGAAGGGGCTATGGCTACACCTTC,CASSRGRGYGYTF
TRBV4-3,TRBJ2-7,-,-,TGCGCCAGCAGCCTACGCCCCAGCGAAAACGAGCAGTACTTC,CASSLRPSENEQYF
TRBV4-3,TRBJ2-1,-,TRBD2,TGCGCCAGCAGCCAAGAAAAGCGGGGTTACAATGAGCAGTTCTTC,CASSQEKRGYNEQFF
TRBV28,TRBJ1-6,-,TRBD1,TGTGCCAGCAGCCAATCTCCCGGGACAGGGGGTTATAATTCACCCCTCCACTTT,CASSQSPGTGGYNSPLHF
TRBV7-2,TRBJ1-5,-,TRBD1,TGTGCCAGCAGTCCTACTGGGACAGGGAGCAATCAGCCCCAGCATTTT,CASSPTGTGSNQPQHF
TRBV28,TRBJ1-5,-,-,TGTGCCAGCAGTTTAGGGGGGTCAGACACGAATCAGCCCCAGCATTTT,CASSLGGSDTNQPQHF
TRBV5-4,TRBJ2-1,-,-,TGTGCCAGCAGCCGACCCCGGACTGGCACCTACAATGAGCAGTTCTTC,CASSRPRTGTYNEQFF
TRBV6-6,TRBJ1-1,-,TRBD1,TGTGCCAGCAGCACCTGGACAGGGGAGACTGAAGCTTTCTTT,CASSTWTGETEAFF
TRBV14,TRBJ1-3,-,-,TGTGCCAGCAGCCAAGAGATAGTCTCTGGAAACACCATATATTTT,CASSQEIVSGNTIYF
TRBV6-1,TRBJ2-2,-,-,TGTGCCAGCACCGGGACTGTCGCGAACACCGGGGAGCTGTTTTTT,CASTGTVANTGELFF
TRBV14,TRBJ2-5,-,-,TGTGCCAGCAGCTTCAGAGATGGACAGAGAGAGACCCAGTACTTC,CASSFRDGQRETQYF
TRBV28,TRBJ1-5,-,-,TGTGCCAGCAGCCCGAGTCGACAGCCCCAGCATTTT,CASSPSRQPQHF
TRBV25-1,TRBJ1-5,-,TRBD1,TGTGCCAGCAGCCTTCGAGGGGGCTTGGGTAGCAATCAGCCCCAGCATTTT,CASSLRGGLGSNQPQHF
TRBV4-3,TRBJ2-3,-,TRBD2,TGCGCCAGCAGCCGGACTAGGGGAGGGTATACGCAGTATTTT,CASSRTRGGYTQYF
TRBV11-2,TRBJ2-7,-,TRBD2,TGTGCCAGCAACATAGGCGGGAGGGCCCTCTACGAGCAGTACTTC,CASNIGGRALYEQYF
TRBV5-1,TRBJ2-7,-,TRBD2,TGCGCCAGCAGCTTGTCGACTAGCGGGGGAAGCTCCTACGAGCAGTACTTC,CASSLSTSGGSSYEQYF
TRBV6-5,TRBJ1-5,-,-,TGTGCCAGCAGTGAGGACAGATTCAATCAGCCCCAGCATTTT,CASSEDRFNQPQHF
TRBV7-3,TRBJ2-1,-,TRBD2,TGTGCCAGCAGCTTACGAGCGGGGGGGGAAGGAGAGCAGTTCTTC,CASSLRAGGEGEQFF
TRBV2,TRBJ2-3,-,TRBD2,TGTGCCAGCAGTGAAGCTAGCGGGAGACCTAGCACAGATACGCAGTATTTT,CASSEASGRPSTDTQYF
TRBV2,TRBJ1-2,once,-,TGTGCCAGCAGTGAGACAGTGGCAATAGGTGGCTACACCTTC,CASSETVAIGGYTF
TRBV28,TRBJ1-1,-,TRBD1,TGTGCCAGCAGTTCCCCCGGGACAGGGGGCGAAGGGACTGAAGCTTTCTTT,CASSSPGTGGEGTEAFF
TRBV5-4,TRBJ1-1,few,-,TGTGCCAGCAGCTTGTTCGGGATGAACACTGAAGCTTTCTTT,CASSLFGMNTEAFF
TRBV5-1,TRBJ1-1,-,-,TGCGCCAGCAGCTTGGAGCCGCGCCGGGTGAACACTGAAGCTTTCTTT,CASSLEPRRVNTEAFF
TRBV28,TRBJ1-3,-,-,TGTGCCAGCAGTCCCACAGGCGACCCTGGAAACACCATATATTTT,CASSPTGDPGNTIYF
TRBV10-3,TRBJ2-3,-,TRBD2,TGTGCCATCAGTTACATAGCGGGAGCTCAAGATACGCAGTATTTT,CAISYIAGAQDTQYF
TRBV5-5,TRBJ2-2,-,-,TGTGCCAGCGGTTATCAGGGGTCCGGGGAGCTGTTTTTT,CASGYQGSGELFF
TRBV4-2,TRBJ2-7,-,-,TGTGCCAGCAGCCAAGATCGTTACGAGACCTACGAGCAGTACTTC,CASSQDRYETYEQYF
TRBV7-2,TRBJ1-5,-,-,TGTGCCAGCAGCTTAGGGTGGCAGGTTAGCAATCAGCCCCAGCATTTT,CASSLGWQVSNQPQHF
TRBV6-1,TRBJ2-7,-,TRBD1,TGTGCCAGCAGGAGGACAGGGGGCCCCGACTACGAGCAGTACTTC,CASRRTGGPDYEQYF
TRBV19,TRBJ2-7,-,TRBD2,TGTGCCACGGGACTAGCGGACTACGAGCAGTACTTC,CATGLADYEQYF
TRBV4-2,TRBJ2-3,few,TRBD2,TGTGCCAGCAGCCAAGAACTAGCGGGGGGCACAGATACGCAGTATTTT,CASSQELAGGTDTQYF
TRBV6-5,TRBJ2-3,-,TRBD1,TGTGCCAGCAGTTACGGGACAGGGGGGAGGGCGCAGTATTTT,CASSYGTGGRAQYF
TRBV18,TRBJ2-7,-,TRBD1,TGTGCCAGCTCACAAGGGGACAGCTCCTACGAGCAGTACTTC,CASSQGDSSYEQYF
TRBV10-3,TRBJ2-1,-,-,TGTGCCATCAGTGAATCGAGGGAGTGGCAGTTCTTC,CAISESREWQFF
TRBV27,TRBJ1-2,-,-,TGTGCCAGCAGTTTAAGCAGGGCTAACTATGGCTACACCTTC,CASSLSRANYGYTF
TRBV15,TRBJ1-2,-,TRBD1,TGTGCCACCAGCCCTCATCCCGGGACAGGGAACTATGGCTACACCTTC,CATSPHPGTGNYGYTF
TRBV28,TRBJ1-5,-,-,TGTGCCAGCAACTCTATGGCCCAGGGGAATAGCAATCAGCCCCAGCATTTT,CASNSMAQGNSNQPQHF
TRBV6-5,TRBJ2-7,-,-,TGTGCCAGCACCGGGGGAAGGGTCGGCGAGCAGTACTTC,CASTGGRVGEQYF
TRBV7-2,TRBJ1-6,-,-,TGTGCCAGCAACCAGTATCCCTATAATTCACCCCTCCACTTT,CASNQYPYNSPLHF
TRBV7-9,TRBJ1-1,-,-,TGTGCCAGCAGCAAGATCAGGGGGAACACTGAAGCTTTCTTT,CASSKIRGNTEAFF
TRBV27,TRBJ2-3,-,-,TGTGCCAGCAGTAGACTGGCTACGCAGTATTTT,CASSRLATQYF
TRBV11-2,TRBJ2-5,-,TRBD2,TGTGCCAGCAGCTTGGGGACTAGCGGAGTTCAAGAGACCCAGTACTTC,CASSLGTSGVQETQYF
TRBV5-1,TRBJ1-2,-,TRBD1,TGCGCCAGCAGCTTGGCGGCAGGGGGCAGCAATTCTGGCTACACCTTC,CASSLAAGGSNSGYTF
TRBV7-9,TRBJ1-4,-,-,TGTGCCAGCAGCTTGGCGGTTAATGAAAAACTGTTTTTT,CASSLAVNEKLFF
TRBV28,TRBJ2-3,-,TRBD1,TGTGCCAGCAGTTTCCGACAGGGCGGGACAGATACGCAGTATTTT,CASSFRQGGTDTQYF
TRBV7-9,TRBJ2-7,-,-,TGTGCCAGCAGCTTGGCGGAGTCCTTCTACGAGCAGTACTTC,CASSLAESFYEQYF
TRBV28,TRBJ1-6,-,-,TGTGCCAGCAGTTTAAACGGACTGCTCCCCCTCCACTTT,CASSLNGLLPLHF
TRBV4-1,TRBJ1-3,once,-,TGCGCCAGCAGCCAACCTACACAGGGAAACACCATATATTTT,CASSQPTQGNTIYF
TRBV6-1,TRBJ2-1,-,TRBD2,TGTGCCAGCGGTACCACTAGCGGGGGATACAATGAGCAGTTCTTC,CASGTTSGGYNEQFF
TRBV6-1,TRBJ1-6,-,-,TGTGCCACCTCCGGGACAACCTATAATTCACCCCTCCACTTT,CATSGTTYNSPLHF
TRBV29-1,TRBJ2-3,-,TRBD1,TGCAGCGTTGAAAAGTTAGCCCCCCTCGACAGGGGGAGCACAGATACGCAGTATTTT,CSVEKLAPLDRGSTDTQYF
TRBV5-4,TRBJ1-1,-,TRBD1,TGTGCCAGCAGCCAGGGACAGGGGGTAGGGGACACTGAAGCTTTCTTT,CASSQGQGVGDTEAFF
TRBV25-1,TRBJ1-5,once,-,TGTGCCAGCAGTGTGTTTCGGCCCCAGCATTTT,CASSVFRPQHF
TRBV6-6,TRBJ2-1,-,TRBD2,TGTGCCAGCAGTCCTAGCGGGTCCTACAATGAGCAGTTCTTC,CASSPSGSYNEQFF
TRBV19,TRBJ1-5,-,-,TGTGCCAGTAGTGGTCCCGGCGGGGGGCTTGGTCAGCCCCAGCATTTT,CASSGPGGGLGQPQHF
TRBV30,TRBJ1-4,-,-,TGTGCCTGGAGTGCTCCTCTCGACCCGGAGGGGGAAAAACTGTTTTTT,CAWSAPLDPEGEKLFF